This entry features one T cell receptor (beta chain) sequence. This clonotype occurred a few times. No antigen is known for it. The junction differs from germline at one of its ends, possibly a read error. This sample is part of a study of T cells in Graves' hyperthyroidism and ophthalmopathy (dated by TCRdb to about 2019). In terms of the full investigation: Peripheral blood samples were taken at the time of initial diagnosis, prior to any treatment. To identify distinguishing TCR V-J signatures, a discovery cohort of about 100 patients was used, comprising 43 with Graves' ophthalmopathy and around 57 with stable Graves' hyperthyroidism. Whether ophthalmopathy could be predicted prospectively was tested in an independent validation cohort made up of about 18 hyperthyroidism patients plus 17 patients who later progressed to ophthalmopathy. Following sampling, methimazole starting at 30 mg daily was given to hyperthyroidism patients, and high-dose intravenous methylprednisolone was given to ophthalmopathy patients. In six Graves' hyperthyroidism patients, the study also compared T-cell repertoires from thyroid tissue with T-cell repertoires from blood. The paper describes TCR Vbeta CDR3 sequencing of more than 120 peripheral blood samples, made up of 43 ophthalmopathy patients, some 80 hyperthyroidism patients and 17 progressor patients. For training and testing, the roughly 97 patients in the discovery cohort were randomly divided in a 7:3 ratio.

CDR1 and CDR2, per the germline V gene, are SGHRS and YFSETQ. From cysteine to phenylalanine, the CDR3 is 13 amino acids long. Only the CDR3 DNA stays, 39 bases, in frame from base 1. TCR beta CDR3 regions were amplified from RNA transcripts. The first round of RT-PCR for the TCR CDR3 was performed with the HTBI primer set and the Qiagen OneStep RT-PCR kit. The libraries were constructed in a second round of multiplex PCR and then size-selected and purified. The libraries were sequenced on an Illumina HiSeq2000 using paired-end 100 bp reads. Concerning the study's data processing: SOAPnuke was used to process the raw data, with reads discarded if the reads contained adapters or uncalled bases, had a mean Phred below 15, or lacked an exact constant-primer or identifier match. COPE v1.2.5 was used to merge high-quality paired reads, and clonotypes were defined as unique nucleotide sequences. MiTCR v1.1 was used to align the clonotypes against IMGT TRBV, TRBD and TRBJ reference segments. Analysis was restricted to V-J combinations with a frequency above 0.0001, which covered 99.2% of repertoires. The TCS score was defined as the ratio of F50 (clonal expansion) to E x V (chaos), calculated using BLOSUM62-based TCRdist between CDR3 peptides within each V-J. Welch's t-statistics and random forest reduced roughly 530 V-J features to fewer than 15, which were used in a naive Bayes classifier (R e1071). Through fastp at Q25 and MiXCR, TCRdb rebuilt clones from the public reads, retaining in-frame beta chains. Each entry merges the rows of one CDR3 protein and shows their most common DNA and genes. The V and J calls here are based on TCRdb, not the publication. In this sample the table shows roughly 720,000 distinct CDR3 sequences, 17% of which occur a single time. Clones ranked in the top ten supply about 16% of the sample.

Stable Graves' hyperthyroidism was defined as no progression to ophthalmopathy during 18 months of follow-up. Hyperthyroidism patients were aged 18 to 65 years and newly diagnosed, with disease duration of less than 2 months. Exclusion was applied to patients with uncontrolled infections, other autoimmune diseases, pregnancy or lactation. Diagnoses were established on the basis of clinical symptoms, serum thyroxine and TRAb, thyroid ultrasound, and orbital computed tomography. PBMCs were separated from over 9 ml of fresh peripheral blood using Ficoll-Paque density gradient centrifugation. Total RNA was extracted with Trizol reagent, and quality was checked on an Agilent 2100 Bioanalyzer. Overall study outcomes, separate from this receptor: In cross-validation, a model built on a 13 V-J signature told ophthalmopathy apart from stable hyperthyroidism with 87.88% sensitivity and around 83% specificity, and in testing the same model reached 80%/75%. In validation, the model predicted progression to ophthalmopathy with around 71% sensitivity and less than 80% specificity, a median of about 6 months before onset. No statistical method was used to fix the sample size in advance, and group allocation was not hidden from the investigators. Blood samples also contained most of the expanded thyroid clonotypes (frequency above 0.001), which suggests that blood repertoires may reflect thyroid immune responses.

The chain links TRBV5-1 with TRBJ2-2; TRBD1 aligns with 9 central bases. The TCR comes from a man aged 50-60 years with Graves' hyperthyroidism. What was sequenced was blood. The CDR3: CACSSQGAGELFF. The DNA sequence is as follows: TGCGCCTGCAGCTCACAGGGGGCAGGGGAGCTGTTTTTT.